The present T cell receptor (beta chain) was sequenced within a study of Graves' ophthalmopathy and Graves' hyperthyroidism. The TCR beta CDR3 regions underwent amplification from RNA transcripts. In the first round, RT-PCR was carried out with HTBI primers, and a multiplex PCR formed the second round. TCRdb reprocessed the multiplex PCR reads via MiXCR and lists one record per CDR3 protein. The table records 500,000 to 700,000 distinct CDR3 sequences, approximately 22% of them present only once. The CDR3 loop spans 16 amino acids. V trimming: 5 bases; J trimming: 6 bases; junction bases outside the gene matches: 13. Germline V gene sequence: CDR1 SGHAT, CDR2 FQNNGV.

Source material: peripheral blood. The TCR was taken from a woman aged 18-35 years with stable Graves' hyperthyroidism. Some clones in this sample may be carry-over from other donors' samples. This rearrangement joins TRBV11-2 to TRBJ2-4; TRBD2 matches at 7 bases. The CDR3 bases are TGTGCCAGCAGCCTGAGCTCAGCGGGGCCCGGAAACATTCAGTACTTC. Translation: CASSLSSAGPGNIQYF.